Following are 23 T cell receptor beta chains from one sample sequenced in a study of blood T cell repertoires in COVID-19. Profiling relied on immunoSEQ multiplex PCR, and the TCRdb table lists in-frame clones only, not all of them. This sample carries roughly 140,000 clones, 80% to 90% of them seen once, and the ten largest clones take nearly 10%. Sequences were obtained from peripheral blood. These receptor sequences come from a woman in her forties or fifties with acute or convalescent COVID-19.

This clone was counted once. This chain joins TRBV7-9 and TRBJ2-1, with TRBD2 identical over 9 bases. With V trimmed by 1 base and J by 6 bases, 16 bases remained unmatched. CDR1 is SEHNR, CDR2 FQNEAQ, per germline (reference sequence). CDR3 length: 19 amino acids. The chain's CDR3 is CASSLGLAGNLEERNEQFF. CDR3 bases: TGTGCCAGCAGCTTAGGGCTAGCGGGAAATTTGGAGGAACGCAATGAGCAGTTCTTC.

The genes are TRBV9 and TRBJ1-2; no clear D gene. Trimming pared 3 bases from V and 8 bases from J, leaving 14 bases between. Germline loops: CDR1 SGDLS, CDR2 YYNGEE. There are 13 residues in the CDR3. CDR3 nucleotides: TGTGCCAGCAGCGCGGGGTTTTCCTTCGGCTACACCTTC. It translates to CASSAGFSFGYTF.

This clone was counted a few times. The genes are TRBV30 and TRBJ1-4, with D uncertain. Germline V gives CDR1 GTSNPN, CDR2 SVGIG (reference sequence). The germline V and J ends were trimmed by 0 bases and 6 bases, with 14 bases remaining between them. The CDR3 consists of 15 residues. DNA of the CDR3: TGTGCCTGGAGTGTAACCCGAAACGGGGATGAAAAACTGTTTTTT. Translated: CAWSVTRNGDEKLFF.

This clone was detected once. This sequence joins TRBV9 and TRBJ1-6; D is perhaps TRBD1 (6 bases). The CDR3 is 13 amino acids. V shed 3 bases and J shed 7 bases, with 8 bases lying between them. Germline lookup yields CDR1 SGDLS and CDR2 YYNGEE. The CDR3 protein is CASSDGQNSPLHF. The CDR3, as DNA: TGTGCCAGCAGCGATGGACAGAATTCACCCCTCCACTTT. The full variable domain, completed using reference TRBV9 and TRBJ1-6, is DSGVTQTPKHLITATGQRVTLRCSPRSGDLSVYWYQQSLDQGLQFLIQYYNGEERAKGNILERFSAQQFPDLHSELNLSSLELGDSALYFCASSDGQNSPLHFGNGTRLTVT.

The chain is built from TRBV15 and TRBJ2-3; TRBD1 is a possible D gene (6 bases). The ends were cut back, 0 bases at V and 0 bases at J, with 13 bases in the middle. CDR1 and CDR2 (germline): LNHNV, YYDKDF (reference sequence). The CDR3 sequence is 17 residues long. The DNA of the CDR3 is TGTGCCACCAGCAGAGACCGACAGGTGTCTAGCACAGATACGCAGTATTTT. Encoded protein: CATSRDRQVSSTDTQYF. Variable domain in full (rest from reference TRBV15 and TRBJ2-3): DAMVIQNPRYQVTQFGKPVTLSCSQTLNHNVMYWYQQKSSQAPKLLFHYYDKDFNNEADTPDNFQSRRPNTSFCFLDIRSPGLGDTAMYLCATSRDRQVSSTDTQYFGPGTRLTVL.

This clone was seen more than once but under ten times. This chain uses TRBV10-3 with TRBJ2-7; D is undetermined. Germline lookup yields CDR1 ENHRY and CDR2 SYGVKD. The CDR3 covers 14 residues. V lost 5 bases, J lost 2 bases, and 13 bases lay in between. CDR3 in amino acids: CAISLSGSTYEQYF. CDR3 sequence (DNA): TGTGCCATCAGTCTGTCCGGGTCAACCTACGAGCAGTACTTC.

The chain links TRBV14 to TRBJ1-1, with D possibly matching TRBD1 (6 bases). Germline V gene data show CDR1 as SGHDN and CDR2 as FVKESK. Trimming shortened V by 6 bases and J by 1 base, and 15 bases separated the two germline ends. The CDR3 contains 15 residues. CDR3 coding DNA: TGTGCCAGCAGTCGGTGGCCGGGACAGAACACTGAAGCTTTCTTT. This encodes CASSRWPGQNTEAFF.

This clone occurred a few times. This chain uses TRBV5-1 with TRBJ2-3, with 7 bases lining up with TRBD1. CDR1 is SGHRS and CDR2 is YFSETQ in the germline V gene. The CDR3 runs to 15 residues. Trimming at V came to 1 base and at J to 1 base, leaving 3 bases not matched to a gene. The CDR3 DNA reads TGCGCCAGCAGCTTGCTTGGACAGGGCACAGATACGCAGTATTTT. Translated, it gives CASSLLGQGTDTQYF.

The genes are TRBV28 and TRBJ1-6; 8 positions agree with TRBD1. Germline CDR1 is MDHEN and CDR2 is SYDVKM. Losses at the gene ends were 1 base for V and 10 bases for J; bases not matched to a gene: 3. The CDR3 totals 14 residues. The CDR3 bases are TGTGCCAGCAGTTTATCGGACAGGGCGTCACCCCTCCACTTT. Amino acids: CASSLSDRASPLHF. The full variable domain, with the rest looked up from reference TRBV28 and TRBJ1-6, is DVKVTQSSRYLVKRTGEKVFLECVQDMDHENMFWYRQDPGLGLRLIYFSYDVKMKEKGDIPEGYSVSREKKERFSLILESASTNQTSMYLCASSLSDRASPLHFGNGTRLTVT.

The table lists this clone with a count of one. The CDR3 loop is CASSLQGASNQPQHF. The DNA for the CDR3 is TGCGCCAGCAGCCTACAGGGGGCTAGCAATCAGCCCCAGCATTTT. The chain employs TRBV4-1 and TRBJ1-5; 9 nucleotides match TRBD1. There are 15 residues in the CDR3. Germline V lookup: CDR1 MGHRA, CDR2 YSYEKL. The ends lost 4 bases at V and 0 bases at J; junction bases unmatched: 1.

V gene TRBV7-6 combines with J gene TRBJ1-5, with D maybe TRBD1 (5 bases). Germline lookup yields CDR1 SGHVS and CDR2 FNYEAQ. Trimming left V 1 base short and J 6 bases short, with 7 bases between. The CDR3 extends over 13 amino acids. The CDR3 reads CASSLGTGQPQHF. CDR3 nucleotide sequence: TGTGCCAGCAGCTTAGGAACAGGTCAGCCCCAGCATTTT.

Comments on this clone: The junction departs from germline at one end; a sequencing error may be responsible. This chain links TRBV15 with TRBJ2-4, with 11 nucleotides matching TRBD2. Germline V gives CDR1 LNHNV, CDR2 YYDKDF (reference sequence). The length of the CDR3 is 15 residues. Written as DNA, the CDR3 is TGTGCCACCAGCAGAGATACCGGGCTAGCGGGGGGCCTGGACTTC. It specifies CATSRDTGLAGGLDF.

CDR3 coding DNA: TGTGCCAGCAGTGGGTCCAGCGCGAACACCGGGGAGCTGTTTTTT. It specifies CASSGSSANTGELFF. V usage is TRBV2 and J usage is TRBJ2-2; D not resolved. This CDR3 spans 15 amino acids. The germline V and J ends were trimmed by 4 bases and 0 bases, with 9 bases remaining between them. Germline V CDR1 and CDR2: SNHLY, FYNNEI.

The CDR3 loop reads CASSQDRVNEKLFF. In DNA form, the CDR3 reads TGTGCCAGCAGCCAGGACAGGGTTAATGAAAAACTGTTTTTT. V and J are TRBV7-9 and TRBJ1-4, with 8 bases aligning to TRBD1. Germline CDR1 is SEHNR and CDR2 is FQNEAQ (reference sequence). J lost 4 bases, V lost 5 bases, and 3 bases had no gene match. CDR3 size: 14 residues.

The chain links TRBV3-1 (or the pseudogene TRBV3-2) to TRBJ1-2; tentatively, D is TRBD1 (6 bases). This CDR3 has 13 amino acids. CDR1 LGHDT and CDR2 YNNKEL come from the germline V gene (reference sequence). The V end was cut by 0 bases, the J end by 10 bases, with 12 bases between. CDR3 in DNA: TGTGCCAGCAGCCAAGAGACAGGAAGAGTCTACACCTTC. It translates to CASSQETGRVYTF.

The genes are TRBV19 and TRBJ1-4; D call uncertain. Looked up from germline, CDR1 is LNHDA and CDR2 is SQIVND (reference sequence). This CDR3 has 19 residues. V was pared by 6 bases and J by 3 bases, with 26 bases between. In nucleotides, the CDR3 is TGTGCCAGTAGCCCTCCTCTTCGACCCACCCGCCGGGCTAATGAAAAACTGTTTTTT. Residues: CASSPPLRPTRRANEKLFF.

The V and J genes are TRBV18 and TRBJ1-6; D possibly corresponds to TRBD1 (5 bases). Germline CDR1 and CDR2: KGHSH and LQKENI. V was cut by 0 bases and J by 10 bases, with 13 bases left in between. The CDR3 loop spans 15 amino acids. Written as DNA, the CDR3 is TGTGCCAGCTCACCACCGAATGGGGCCAACTCACCCCTCCACTTT. Translation: CASSPPNGANSPLHF. The whole variable domain, filled in from reference TRBV18 and TRBJ1-6, reads NAGVMQNPRHLVRRRGQEARLRCSPMKGHSHVYWYRQLPEEGLKFMVYLQKENIIDESGMPKERFSAEFPKEGPSILRIQQVVRGDSAAYFCASSPPNGANSPLHFGNGTRLTVT.

This chain connects TRBV5-5 to TRBJ1-1; 7 bases match TRBD1. This CDR3 region has 14 residues. CDR1 and CDR2 (germline): SGHKS, YYEKEE (reference sequence). The V and J ends lost 5 bases and 4 bases, in that order; junction bases with no gene match: 8. In DNA, the CDR3 is TGTGCCAGCAGATTTCAGGGGGTCGGCACTGAAGCTTTCTTT. It yields the protein CASRFQGVGTEAFF.

The rearrangement joins TRBV30 to TRBJ2-5; tentative D call: TRBD1 (6 bases). Trimming took off 0 bases at V and 4 bases at J, with 9 bases between the two ends. The CDR3 loop spans 13 amino acids. CDR1 and CDR2 from the germline V gene are GTSNPN and SVGIG (reference sequence). The CDR3: CAWSVRGGETQYF. Here the CDR3 DNA reads TGTGCCTGGAGTGTACGAGGGGGAGAGACCCAGTACTTC.

This chain joins TRBV9 and TRBJ2-1; D might be TRBD2 (7 bases). Trimming pared 4 bases from V and 1 base from J, leaving 12 bases between. Germline V gene data show CDR1 as SGDLS and CDR2 as YYNGEE. This CDR3 has 15 residues. CDR3 nucleotides: TGTGCCAGCAGCCGGGGGGCCGTATCCTACAATGAGCAGTTCTTC. Translating it yields CASSRGAVSYNEQFF.

V usage is TRBV7-6 and J usage is TRBJ1-2; 10 nucleotides match TRBD1. Germline CDR1 is SGHVS and CDR2 is FNYEAQ. The CDR3 is 18 amino acids. The junction had 12 bases not matched to a gene; V was cut back by 2 bases and J by 3 bases. The DNA of the CDR3 is TGTGCCAGCAGCTTAACCGGGACAGGGGCCTCAGTCTACTATGGCTACACCTTC. Amino acid sequence: CASSLTGTGASVYYGYTF.

The rearrangement uses TRBV7-3 and TRBJ2-1; TRBD2 matches at 7 bases. The J segment lost 10 bases and the V segment lost 3 bases, leaving 3 bases of the junction unmatched. Germline CDR1 and CDR2: SGHTA and FQGTGA. The CDR3 is made up of 12 amino acids. DNA for the CDR3: TGTGCCAGCAGCTTCCGAGCGGGGGAGCAGTTCTTC. This codes for CASSFRAGEQFF.

The chain carries TRBV7-2 and TRBJ2-2, with TRBD2 matching over 12 bases. With 1 base clipped from V and 6 bases from J, the junction kept 3 bases outside the gene matches. The germline V gene has CDR1 SGHTA and CDR2 FQGNSA. This CDR3 comprises 16 residues. CDR3 region: CASSLVPSGGAGELFF. CDR3 nucleotides: TGTGCCAGCAGCTTAGTCCCTAGCGGGGGGGCCGGGGAGCTGTTTTTT.